Detailed here is one T cell receptor (beta chain). Its antigen remains unknown. Since no conserved phenylalanine or tryptophan closes the CDR3, a read error is the likely cause. The data stem from a study of cytomegalovirus exposure and HLA in healthy donors. There are 12 residues in the CDR3. Trimming took off 4 bases at V and 11 bases at J, with 14 bases between the two ends. Germline assignment: CDR1 SNHLY and CDR2 FYNNEI. Study-level results: Exclusion applied to some V segments, including TRBV6-2 and TRBV6-3, as they were indistinguishable. In a later analysis, TCR association rates varied by HLA locus: DRB1 most, HLA-C fewest. Later analysis identified a missense DCLRE1C variant that was linked to TCR beta V- and J-gene trimming.

Primers for the PCR totalled 60 Vbeta and 13 Jbeta. Only in-frame clones appear in the TCRdb table, and some are missing; sequencing was by immunoSEQ multiplex PCR. The sample yields about 120,000 clones, around 70% seen once. The receptor's source is a woman under 30 in good health and CMV-seronegative. The chain is built from TRBV2 and TRBJ1-1, with D tentatively TRBD1 (6 bases). Sequenced input: PBMCs. The CDR3 region has the DNA TGTGCCAGCAGTGTCTTACAGGGCCGGGCTTTCGTT. This codes for CASSVLQGRAFV.